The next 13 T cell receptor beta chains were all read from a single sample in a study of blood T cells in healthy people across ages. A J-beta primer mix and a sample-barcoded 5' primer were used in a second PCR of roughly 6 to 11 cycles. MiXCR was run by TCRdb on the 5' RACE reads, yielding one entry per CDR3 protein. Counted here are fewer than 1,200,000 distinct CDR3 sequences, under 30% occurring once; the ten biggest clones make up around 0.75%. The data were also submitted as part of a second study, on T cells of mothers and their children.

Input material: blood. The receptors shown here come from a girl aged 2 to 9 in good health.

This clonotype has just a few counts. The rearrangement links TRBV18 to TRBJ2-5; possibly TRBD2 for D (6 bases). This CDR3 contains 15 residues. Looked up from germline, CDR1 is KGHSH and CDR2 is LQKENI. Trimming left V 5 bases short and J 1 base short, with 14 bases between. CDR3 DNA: TGTGCCAGCTCAATCCCGGGAGCCAGCCAAGAGACCCAGTACTTC. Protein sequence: CASSIPGASQETQYF.

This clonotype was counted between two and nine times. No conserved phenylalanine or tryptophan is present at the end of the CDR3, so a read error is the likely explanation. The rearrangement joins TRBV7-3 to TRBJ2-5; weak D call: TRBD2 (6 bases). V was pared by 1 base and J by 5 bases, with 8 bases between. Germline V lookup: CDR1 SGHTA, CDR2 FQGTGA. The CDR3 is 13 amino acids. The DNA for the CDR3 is TGTGCCAGCAGCTTAATTGGGGGGGAGACCCAGTACCTC. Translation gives CASSLIGGETQYL.

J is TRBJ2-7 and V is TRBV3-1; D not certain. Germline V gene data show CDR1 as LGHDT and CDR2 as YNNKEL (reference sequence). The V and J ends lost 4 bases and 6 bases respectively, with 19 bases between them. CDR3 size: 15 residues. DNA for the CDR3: TGTGCCAGCAGCCTTTCCTTGTTGGCCTCGGGCGAGCAGTACTTC. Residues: CASSLSLLASGEQYF.

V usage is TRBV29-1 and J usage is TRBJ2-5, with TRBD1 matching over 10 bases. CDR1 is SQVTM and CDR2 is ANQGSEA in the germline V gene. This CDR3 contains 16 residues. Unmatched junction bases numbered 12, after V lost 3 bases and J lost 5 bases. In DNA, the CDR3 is TGCAGCGTTGAGGAGGGCCGACAGGGGGCTTGGGAGACCCAGTACTTC. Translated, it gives CSVEEGRQGAWETQYF. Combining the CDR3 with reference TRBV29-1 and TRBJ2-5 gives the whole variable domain SAVISQKPSRDICQRGTSLTIQCQVDSQVTMMFWYRQQPGQSLTLIATANQGSEATYESGFVIDKFPISRPNLTFSTLTVSNMSPEDSSIYLCSVEEGRQGAWETQYFGPGTRLLVL.

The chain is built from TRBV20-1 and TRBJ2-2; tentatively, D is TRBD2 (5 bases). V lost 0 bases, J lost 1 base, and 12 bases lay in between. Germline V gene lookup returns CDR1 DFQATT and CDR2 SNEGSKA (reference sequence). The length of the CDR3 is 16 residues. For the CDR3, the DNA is TGCAGTGCTAGAGATCGCCAGCGGCTGAACACCGGGGAGCTGTTTTTT. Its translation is CSARDRQRLNTGELFF.

The CDR3 coding sequence is TGCGCCAGCAGTGAAGGGGGACGGCGAGGCTACACCTTC. The encoded protein is CASSEGGRRGYTF. This sequence joins TRBV10-2 and TRBJ1-2, with D perhaps TRBD1 (6 bases). V gave up 3 bases and J gave up 8 bases, with 13 bases separating them. The CDR3 totals 13 residues. Per the germline V gene, CDR1 is WSHSY and CDR2 is SAAADI.

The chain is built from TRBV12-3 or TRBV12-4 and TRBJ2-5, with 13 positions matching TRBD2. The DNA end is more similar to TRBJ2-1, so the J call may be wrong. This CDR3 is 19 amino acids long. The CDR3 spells CASSLATQHGLAGEVEQFF. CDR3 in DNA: TGTGCCAGCAGTTTAGCAACTCAACATGGACTAGCGGGGGAGGTTGAGCAGTTCTTC.

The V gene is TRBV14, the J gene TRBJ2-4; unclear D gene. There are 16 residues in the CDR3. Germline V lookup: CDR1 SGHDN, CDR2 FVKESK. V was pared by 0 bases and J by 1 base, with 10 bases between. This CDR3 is CASSQEVGSAKNIQYF. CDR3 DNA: TGTGCCAGCAGCCAAGAAGTCGGCAGCGCCAAAAACATTCAGTACTTC.

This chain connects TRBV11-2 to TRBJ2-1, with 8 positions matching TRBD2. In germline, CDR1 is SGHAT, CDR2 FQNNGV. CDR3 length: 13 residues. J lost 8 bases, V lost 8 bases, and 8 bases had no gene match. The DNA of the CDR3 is TGTGCCAGCCGCAATAGCGGGAAGGATGAGCAGTTCTTC. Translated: CASRNSGKDEQFF. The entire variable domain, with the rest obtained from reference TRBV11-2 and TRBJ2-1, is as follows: EAGVAQSPRYKIIEKRQSVAFWCNPISGHATLYWYQQILGQGPKLLIQFQNNGVVDDSQLPKDRFSAERLKGVDSTLKIQPAKLEDSAVYLCASRNSGKDEQFFGPGTRLTVL.

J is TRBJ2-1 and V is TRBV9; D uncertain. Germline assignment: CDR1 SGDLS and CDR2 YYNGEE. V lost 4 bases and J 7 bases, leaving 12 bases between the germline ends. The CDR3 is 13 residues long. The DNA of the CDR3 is TGTGCCAGCAGCCCTCAGCAAGTGAATGAGCAGTTCTTC. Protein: CASSPQQVNEQFF.

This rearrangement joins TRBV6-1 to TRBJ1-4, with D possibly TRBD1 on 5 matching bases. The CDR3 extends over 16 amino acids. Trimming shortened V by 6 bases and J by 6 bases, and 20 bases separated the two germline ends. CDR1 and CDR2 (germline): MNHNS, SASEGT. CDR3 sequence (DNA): TGTGCCAGCAGGAAAATCCTCCGGGGCCGCGATGAAAAACTGTTTTTT. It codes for CASRKILRGRDEKLFF.

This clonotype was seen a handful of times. CDR3 in DNA: TGCGCCAGCAGACGGGACTCGGACTACGAGCAGTACTTC. Its translation: CASRRDSDYEQYF. This rearrangement joins TRBV5-1 to TRBJ2-7; maybe TRBD2 (6 bases). Per the germline V gene, CDR1 is SGHRS and CDR2 is YFSETQ. This CDR3 is 13 amino acids long. V lost 5 bases and J lost 3, with 12 bases in between.

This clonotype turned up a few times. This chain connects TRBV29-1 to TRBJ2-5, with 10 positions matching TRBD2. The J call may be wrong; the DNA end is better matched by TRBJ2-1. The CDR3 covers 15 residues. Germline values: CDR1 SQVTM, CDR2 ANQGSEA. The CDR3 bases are TGCAGCGTCCAAAATCCGGGACTAGCGTCGAGTGAGCAGTTCTTC. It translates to CSVQNPGLASSEQFF.